This is a list of T cell receptor beta chains from one sample in a study of T cell repertoires in cytomegalovirus infection. TCRdb independently ran MiXCR on the reads; one entry per CDR3 protein. This table has 400,000 to 550,000 distinct CDR3 sequences, around 10% appearing once. Sequencing was performed on PBMCs. The receptor set was obtained from a human donor in good health (CMV status not recorded). Some clones in this sample may be carry-over from other donors' samples. The CDR3 runs from the conserved cysteine through the conserved F or W. The D gene is left open where the match is weak. Size tells how often a clone was seen (once, few, many) or the class of an expanded clone, and some rows leave it out.

J gene	CDR3 length	V gene	D gene	clone size	CDR3 protein	CDR3 DNA
TRBJ2-5	15	TRBV2	TRBD2	once	CASIRAGGRAKTQYF	TGTGCCAGCATCAGAGCGGGGGGGCGGGCGAAGACCCAGTACTTC
TRBJ2-1	15	TRBV7-9	TRBD2	many	CASSLAGGLAPEQFF	TGTGCCAGCAGCCTCGCCGGGGGACTAGCCCCTGAGCAGTTCTTC
TRBJ2-2	15	TRBV12-3/TRBV12-4	-	few	CASSLGQALGGELFF	TGTGCCAGCAGTTTAGGGCAGGCTCTGGGCGGGGAGCTGTTTTTT
TRBJ2-1	16	TRBV19	TRBD2	many	CASSIDGLAGGREQFF	TGTGCCAGTAGTATAGATGGGCTAGCGGGAGGCCGCGAGCAGTTCTTC
TRBJ2-3	18	TRBV20-1	-	-	CSATMGLAGEGGTDTQYF	TGCAGTGCCACTATGGGGCTAGCAGGGGAGGGCGGTACAGATACGCAGTATTTT
TRBJ2-7	12	TRBV29-1	-	-	CSVEEKPYEQYF	TGCAGCGTTGAAGAGAAACCCTACGAGCAGTACTTC
TRBJ2-6	15	TRBV7-2	-	many	CASSLVETGANVLTF	TGTGCCAGCAGCTTAGTTGAGACTGGGGCCAACGTCCTGACTTTC
TRBJ2-2	17	TRBV10-3	TRBD2	-	CAIRRTELAGNTGELFF	TGTGCCATCCGGAGAACGGAGCTAGCGGGTAACACCGGGGAGCTGTTTTTT
TRBJ2-1	13	TRBV5-1	TRBD2	-	CASSPGLVNEQFF	TGCGCCAGCAGCCCTGGACTAGTCAATGAGCAGTTCTTC
TRBJ2-7	13	TRBV12-3/TRBV12-4	TRBD2	many	CATAEGGVYEQYF	TGTGCCACCGCGGAGGGAGGGGTCTACGAGCAGTACTTC
TRBJ2-1	15	TRBV3-1	-	-	CASSQASLAGNEQFF	TGTGCCAGCAGCCAAGCATCCCTAGCTGGGAATGAGCAGTTCTTC
TRBJ2-7	13	TRBV5-6	-	many	CASSFAPSYEQYF	TGTGCCAGCAGCTTCGCACCCTCCTACGAGCAGTACTTC
TRBJ2-1	13	TRBV29-1	-	-	CSAEGRGVGEQFF	TGCAGCGCAGAGGGGAGAGGGGTCGGTGAGCAGTTCTTC
TRBJ1-1	13	TRBV7-8	-	many	CASSLGQPTEAFF	TGTGCCAGCAGCTTGGGGCAGCCCACTGAAGCTTTCTTT
TRBJ2-6	16	TRBV7-8	TRBD1	many	CASSQDRGSGANVLTF	TGTGCCAGCAGCCAGGACAGGGGATCTGGGGCCAACGTCCTGACTTTC
TRBJ2-1	12	TRBV29-1	-	-	CSVATPPAEQFF	TGCAGCGTTGCAACACCTCCGGCTGAGCAGTTCTTC
TRBJ1-1	13	TRBV27	TRBD1	many	CASSLTGASEAFF	TGTGCCAGCAGCCTCACAGGGGCATCAGAAGCTTTCTTT
TRBJ2-1	15	TRBV5-5	TRBD2	many	CASSPDPGAGDEQFF	TGTGCCAGCAGCCCCGATCCGGGAGCGGGGGATGAGCAGTTCTTC
TRBJ2-1	16	TRBV4-1	-	many	CASSHRAFGTNNEQFF	TGCGCCAGCAGCCACCGGGCGTTCGGGACCAACAATGAGCAGTTCTTC
TRBJ2-3	13	TRBV10-3	-	many	CAISAGEADTQYF	TGTGCCATCAGTGCTGGGGAGGCAGATACGCAGTATTTT
TRBJ2-5	16	TRBV12-3/TRBV12-4	TRBD2	few	CASSPGGLAGRETQYF	TGTGCCAGCAGTCCCGGGGGACTAGCGGGACGGGAGACCCAGTACTTC
TRBJ1-1	14	TRBV3-1	-	-	CASSFGEWNTEAFF	TGTGCCAGCAGCTTTGGGGAGTGGAACACTGAAGCTTTCTTT
TRBJ2-2	12	TRBV7-9	-	many	CASRPGTGELFF	TGTGCCAGCAGGCCCGGGACAGGGGAGCTGTTTTTT